A single sample is the source of the 6 T cell receptor beta chains below, sequenced in a study of cytomegalovirus exposure and HLA in healthy donors. In the PCR, 60 Vbeta and 13 Jbeta primers were used. The data were produced by immunoSEQ multiplex PCR, yet TCRdb's version contains in-frame clones alone and is incomplete. The table has some 160,000 clones, 65% to 80% seen once. The specimen was PBMCs. These receptors all come from a woman between 35 and 50 years old in good health and CMV-seronegative.

The V call is TRBV7-9, the J call TRBJ2-2; tentative D call: TRBD1 (5 bases). Trimming cost V 3 bases and J 0 bases, with 8 bases left between them. Germline V gene data show CDR1 as SEHNR and CDR2 as FQNEAQ (reference sequence). The CDR3 consists of 15 residues. CDR3 nucleotide sequence: TGTGCCAGCAGCTTGCAGACAGCGAACACCGGGGAGCTGTTTTTT. It yields the protein CASSLQTANTGELFF.

The table lists this clone with a few counts. The chain couples TRBV19 to TRBJ1-4; D is unresolved. Trimming took off 3 bases at V and 11 bases at J, with 16 bases between the two ends. The CDR3 consists of 14 residues. Germline CDR1 reads LNHDA; CDR2 reads SQIVND (reference sequence). The CDR3 DNA is TGTGCCAGTAGTATGGGCTACTCCTCGGGGAAACTGTTTTTT. Amino acids: CASSMGYSSGKLFF.

V gene TRBV5-1 combines with J gene TRBJ2-1; 12 bases fit TRBD2. The J segment lost 6 bases and the V segment lost 5 bases, leaving 3 bases of the junction unmatched. This CDR3 is built from 14 residues. In germline, CDR1 is SGHRS, CDR2 YFSETQ. The CDR3 reads CASSSSGGANEQFF. The CDR3 region has the DNA TGCGCCAGCAGTTCTAGCGGGGGGGCCAATGAGCAGTTCTTC.

The V and J genes are TRBV7-2 and TRBJ2-1, with D possibly TRBD2 on 5 matching bases. The CDR3 runs 14 residues. Germline CDR1 is SGHTA and CDR2 is FQGNSA. Trimming pared 1 base from V and 1 base from J, leaving 5 bases between. The CDR3 DNA reads as TGTGCCAGCAGCTTAGGCGGGTCCTACAATGAGCAGTTCTTC. This encodes CASSLGGSYNEQFF.

This chain uses TRBV7-9 with TRBJ2-7; TRBD1 matches at 12 bases. The CDR3 covers 14 residues. V shed 5 bases and J 6 bases; nucleotides not matched to a gene: 5. Germline V gene lookup returns CDR1 SEHNR and CDR2 FQNEAQ (reference sequence). This CDR3 is CASSHRDRGLEQYF. The CDR3 DNA sequence: TGTGCCAGCAGCCACCGGGACAGGGGGCTCGAGCAGTACTTC.

The rearrangement uses TRBV20-1 and TRBJ2-2; D is ambiguous. Germline V gene data show CDR1 as DFQATT and CDR2 as SNEGSKA (reference sequence). This CDR3 is 11 amino acids long. V lost 8 bases and J lost 4, with 8 bases in between. The DNA of the CDR3 is TGCAGTACTTCGTCCACCGGGGAGCTGTTTTTT. Translated, it gives CSTSSTGELFF.